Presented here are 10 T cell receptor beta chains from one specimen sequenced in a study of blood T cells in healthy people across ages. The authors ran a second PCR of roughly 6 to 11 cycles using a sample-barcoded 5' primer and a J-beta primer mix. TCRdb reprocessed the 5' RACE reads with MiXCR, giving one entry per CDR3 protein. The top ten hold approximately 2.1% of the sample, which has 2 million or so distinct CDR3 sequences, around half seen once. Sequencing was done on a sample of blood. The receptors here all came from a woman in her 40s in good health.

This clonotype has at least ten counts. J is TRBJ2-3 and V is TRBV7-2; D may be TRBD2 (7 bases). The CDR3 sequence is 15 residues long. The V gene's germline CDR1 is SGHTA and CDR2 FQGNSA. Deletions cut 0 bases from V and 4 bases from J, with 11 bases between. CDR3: CASSLAGGPADTQYF. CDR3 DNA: TGTGCCAGCAGCTTAGCGGGGGGGCCGGCAGATACGCAGTATTTT.

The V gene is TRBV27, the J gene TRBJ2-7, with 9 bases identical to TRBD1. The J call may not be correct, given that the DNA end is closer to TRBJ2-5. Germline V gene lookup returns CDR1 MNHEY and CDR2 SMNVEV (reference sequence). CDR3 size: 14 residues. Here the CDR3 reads CASRGTGRQETQYF. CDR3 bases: TGTGCCAGCAGGGGGACAGGGCGGCAAGAGACCCAGTACTTC.

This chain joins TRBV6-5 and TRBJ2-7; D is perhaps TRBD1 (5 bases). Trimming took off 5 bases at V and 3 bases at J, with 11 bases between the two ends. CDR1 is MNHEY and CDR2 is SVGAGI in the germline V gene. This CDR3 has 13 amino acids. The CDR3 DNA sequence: TGTGCCAGCAGTCCGACAGATTTCTACGAGCAGTACTTC. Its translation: CASSPTDFYEQYF.

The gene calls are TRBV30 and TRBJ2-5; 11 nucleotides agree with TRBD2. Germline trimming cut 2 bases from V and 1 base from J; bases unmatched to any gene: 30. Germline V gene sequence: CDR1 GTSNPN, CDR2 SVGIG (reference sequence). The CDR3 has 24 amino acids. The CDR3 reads CAWSLRPGLAGGSYLFRGQETQYF. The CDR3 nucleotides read TGTGCCTGGAGTCTACGGCCGGGGCTAGCGGGGGGAAGTTACCTTTTTCGGGGCCAAGAGACCCAGTACTTC.

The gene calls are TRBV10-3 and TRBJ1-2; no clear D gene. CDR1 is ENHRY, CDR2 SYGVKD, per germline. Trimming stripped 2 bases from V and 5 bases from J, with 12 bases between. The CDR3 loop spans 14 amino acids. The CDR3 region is CAISEEWIGYGYTF. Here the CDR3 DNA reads TGTGCCATCAGTGAGGAGTGGATAGGTTATGGCTACACCTTC.

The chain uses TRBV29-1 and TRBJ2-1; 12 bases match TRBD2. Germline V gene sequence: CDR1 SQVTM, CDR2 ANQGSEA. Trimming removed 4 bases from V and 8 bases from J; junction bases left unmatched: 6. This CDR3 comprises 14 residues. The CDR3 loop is CSVARTSGVYEQFF. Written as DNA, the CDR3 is TGCAGCGTTGCCAGGACTAGCGGGGTCTATGAGCAGTTCTTC.

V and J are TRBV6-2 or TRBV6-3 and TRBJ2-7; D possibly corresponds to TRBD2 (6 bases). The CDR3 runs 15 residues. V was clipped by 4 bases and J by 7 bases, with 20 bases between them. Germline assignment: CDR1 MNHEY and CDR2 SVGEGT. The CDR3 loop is CASSFSGRRGQEQYF. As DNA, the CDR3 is TGTGCCAGCAGTTTCTCGGGGAGGAGGGGTCAAGAGCAGTACTTC.

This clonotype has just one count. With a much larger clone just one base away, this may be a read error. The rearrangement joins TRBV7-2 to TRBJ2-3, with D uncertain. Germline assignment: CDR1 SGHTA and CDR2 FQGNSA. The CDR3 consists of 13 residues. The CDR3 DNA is TGTGCCAGCAGCTTAACCTACACAGATACGCTGTATTTT. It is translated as CASSLTYTDTLYF.

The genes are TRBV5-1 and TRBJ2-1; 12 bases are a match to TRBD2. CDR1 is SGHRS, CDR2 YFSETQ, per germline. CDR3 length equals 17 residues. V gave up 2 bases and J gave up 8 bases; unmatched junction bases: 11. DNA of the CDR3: TGCGCCAGCAGCTTAGAATCTAGCGGGAGGGCCGGGTATGAGCAGTTCTTC. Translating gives CASSLESSGRAGYEQFF.

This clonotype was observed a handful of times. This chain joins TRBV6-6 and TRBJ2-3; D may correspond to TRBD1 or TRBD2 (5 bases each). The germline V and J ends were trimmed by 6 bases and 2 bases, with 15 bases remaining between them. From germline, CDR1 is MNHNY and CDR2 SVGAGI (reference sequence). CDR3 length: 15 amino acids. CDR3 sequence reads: CASRAEGRTTDTQYF. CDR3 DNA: TGTGCCAGCAGGGCCGAGGGGAGAACCACAGATACGCAGTATTTT.